Listed below are T cell receptor beta chains from one sample, sequenced in a study of T-cell reconstitution after alpha-beta-depleted transplantation in children. One entry per CDR3 protein, called by TCRdb with MiXCR from the PCR reads. The sample shows about a million distinct CDR3 sequences, 25% to 35% of them seen only once. The source material was PBMCs, mostly from graft donor cells, sampled 360 days after TCRalphabeta/CD19-depleted stem cell transplant. These receptors all stem from a boy in the first two years of life who had a stem cell transplant for SCID, so the T cells may come from the graft donor. Both conserved end residues are part of each CDR3. The order of the fields is J gene, clone size, V gene, CDR3 protein. A clone size is listed for some rows: how often the clone was seen (once, few, many), or a class if it is expanded.

j_call: TRBJ2-5
clone_size: NA
v_call: TRBV19
cdr3_aa: CASSRLGLATLQETQYF

j_call: TRBJ2-2
clone_size: few
v_call: TRBV4-1
cdr3_aa: CASSQESGRFTGELFF

j_call: TRBJ1-4
clone_size: few
v_call: TRBV6-1
cdr3_aa: CASSARAPNEKLFF

j_call: TRBJ2-3
clone_size: many
v_call: TRBV20-1
cdr3_aa: CSAREGNRGTQYF

j_call: TRBJ1-1
clone_size: NA
v_call: TRBV5-6
cdr3_aa: CASSFGGYTEAFF

j_call: TRBJ2-7
clone_size: few
v_call: TRBV4-1
cdr3_aa: CASSQDAGDRDYEQYF

j_call: TRBJ2-1
clone_size: NA
v_call: TRBV27
cdr3_aa: CASSFGGLASNEQFF

j_call: TRBJ2-5
clone_size: many
v_call: TRBV3-1
cdr3_aa: CASSQGARLAEWETQYF

j_call: TRBJ2-1
clone_size: few
v_call: TRBV20-1
cdr3_aa: CSARGSGSSYNEQFF

j_call: TRBJ2-7
clone_size: NA
v_call: TRBV27
cdr3_aa: CASSIGGTGWLYEQYF

j_call: TRBJ2-5
clone_size: few
v_call: TRBV9
cdr3_aa: CASSEGGVGYRSETQYF

j_call: TRBJ2-7
clone_size: few
v_call: TRBV5-1
cdr3_aa: CASSFSANYEQYF

j_call: TRBJ1-2
clone_size: few
v_call: TRBV10-3
cdr3_aa: CAISRDTPRGYTF

j_call: TRBJ2-1
clone_size: NA
v_call: TRBV28
cdr3_aa: CASSLVLAGGLNNEQFF

j_call: TRBJ1-5
clone_size: few
v_call: TRBV7-2
cdr3_aa: CASSPPGIYSNQPQHF

j_call: TRBJ1-4
clone_size: many
v_call: TRBV5-1
cdr3_aa: CASSGGSIANEKLFF

j_call: TRBJ2-1
clone_size: few
v_call: TRBV7-2
cdr3_aa: CASSLSKGAQGEQFF

j_call: TRBJ1-4
clone_size: NA
v_call: TRBV4-2
cdr3_aa: CASSRTGRGATNEKLFF

j_call: TRBJ1-1
clone_size: NA
v_call: TRBV29-1
cdr3_aa: CSVEVGQGTEAFF

j_call: TRBJ2-5
clone_size: NA
v_call: TRBV7-9
cdr3_aa: CASRPLSGGAETQYF

j_call: TRBJ2-3
clone_size: few
v_call: TRBV12-3/TRBV12-4
cdr3_aa: CASSQFDTQYF

j_call: TRBJ1-3
clone_size: NA
v_call: TRBV7-8
cdr3_aa: CASSLRIAGNSIYF

j_call: TRBJ2-1
clone_size: NA
v_call: TRBV15
cdr3_aa: CATSRGAIEQFF

j_call: TRBJ2-3
clone_size: NA
v_call: TRBV28
cdr3_aa: CASTPRRADSTDTQYF

j_call: TRBJ2-7
clone_size: few
v_call: TRBV2
cdr3_aa: CASSGQRGGAYEQYF

j_call: TRBJ2-7
clone_size: NA
v_call: TRBV5-5
cdr3_aa: CASSSKTSLPLEQYF

j_call: TRBJ2-2
clone_size: few
v_call: TRBV4-1
cdr3_aa: CASSSPRTGPTGELFF

j_call: TRBJ2-5
clone_size: once
v_call: TRBV4-2
cdr3_aa: CASSQDRQGALKTQYF

j_call: TRBJ1-1
clone_size: few
v_call: TRBV5-1
cdr3_aa: CASSPTVGISNTEAFF

j_call: TRBJ1-1
clone_size: NA
v_call: TRBV7-2
cdr3_aa: CASSSHRVALMDTEAFF

j_call: TRBJ2-3
clone_size: NA
v_call: TRBV5-1
cdr3_aa: CASSQGAREYF